This is a list of T cell receptor beta chains from one sample in a study of T cell responses to AZD1222 COVID-19 vaccine. The assay was immunoSEQ multiplex PCR, and TCRdb's table has in-frame clones only and misses some. Of under 200,000 clones listed, about 83% were seen once; the top ten hold 0.85% to 1.1%. The source material was peripheral blood, sampled 28 days after the second AZD1222 dose. The receptors originated from an adult who received the AZD1222 COVID-19 vaccine. The CDR3 runs from the conserved cysteine through the conserved F or W. A D gene is named only where the DNA matches it firmly. Clone size is shown for a subset of rows, as once, few, many or a class of expanded clone.

clone_size,v_call,j_call,d_call,cdr3_nt,cdr3_aa
.,TRBV28,TRBJ2-5,.,TGTGCCAGCAGTTTAGGGGACTTCCAGTACTTC,CASSLGDFQYF
.,TRBV29-1,TRBJ2-7,TRBD1,TGCAGCGTCCTACCACCGGTCGGGACAGTCTCCTACGAGCAGTACTTC,CSVLPPVGTVSYEQYF
.,TRBV27,TRBJ2-1,.,TGTGCCAGCAGTTCCCTCGGGCATGAGCAGTTCTTC,CASSSLGHEQFF
.,TRBV6-2/TRBV6-3,TRBJ2-7,.,TGTGCCAGCAGTCCACTGACGAGGACCTACGAGCAGTACTTC,CASSPLTRTYEQYF
.,TRBV6-5,TRBJ1-1,.,TGTGCCAGCAGTTACTCGGCATCATCGGGGGGCACTGAAGCTTTCTTT,CASSYSASSGGTEAFF
.,TRBV7-9,TRBJ2-1,.,TGTGCCAGCAGCCAGACCGGACGTGAGCAGTTCTTC,CASSQTGREQFF
.,TRBV5-1,TRBJ2-1,TRBD2,TGCGCCAGCCATCCGTCGTTAGCGGGGGGGCAAGGGGAGACCGATGAGCAGTTCTTC,CASHPSLAGGQGETDEQFF
.,TRBV15,TRBJ1-5,.,TGTGCCACCAGCAGACCTAACAGGGATCAGCCCCAGCATTTT,CATSRPNRDQPQHF
.,TRBV10-2,TRBJ2-1,.,TGCGCCAGCAGTGAGTCGTCTAGCGTGTACAATGAGCAGTTCTTC,CASSESSSVYNEQFF
.,TRBV3-1/TRBV3-2,TRBJ2-7,.,TGTGCCAGCAGCCAACGGTGGGCAGAAAGCGAGCAGTACTTC,CASSQRWAESEQYF
.,TRBV27,TRBJ1-1,TRBD1,TGTGCCAGCAGTTTATCTCGACAGGGACAAGCTTTCTTT,CASSLSRQGQAFF
.,TRBV29-1,TRBJ1-2,TRBD1,TGCAGCGTTCCAGGGGGACTCTATGGCTACACCTTC,CSVPGGLYGYTF
few,TRBV7-8,TRBJ2-3,.,TGTGCCAGCAGCGGCCGTTTCACAGATACGCAGTATTTT,CASSGRFTDTQYF
.,TRBV6-5,TRBJ1-2,.,TGTGCCAGCAGTTACGCCCCGGGGGTAAACTATGGCTACACCTTC,CASSYAPGVNYGYTF
.,TRBV10-3,TRBJ1-1,.,TGTGCCATCAGACCAGGGGAGGCCACTGAAGCTTTCTTT,CAIRPGEATEAFF
few,TRBV5-8,TRBJ1-2,.,TGTGCCAGCAGCCGAAATTATGTCAGGGTGGGCTACACCTTC,CASSRNYVRVGYTF
.,TRBV6-4,TRBJ2-3,TRBD2,TGTGCCAGCAGTGGCGGGGGGGCCACAGATACGCAGTATTTT,CASSGGGATDTQYF
.,TRBV5-1,TRBJ2-5,TRBD2,TGCGCCAGCTCTACGACTAGCGGGGGGGCTTTCAGTCAAGAGACCCAGTACTTC,CASSTTSGGAFSQETQYF
.,TRBV4-1,TRBJ1-2,.,TGCGCCAGCAGCCAAGTAGGTGGCGCTGACTATGGCTACACCTTC,CASSQVGGADYGYTF
.,TRBV27,TRBJ1-2,.,TGTGCCAGCAGTTACGCCTCGGACAGAACATCTAACTATGGCTACACCTTC,CASSYASDRTSNYGYTF
.,TRBV18,TRBJ2-7,.,TGTGCCAGCTCACCTAGTCCCGGGCGAACGGGGGCCTACGAGCAGTACTTC,CASSPSPGRTGAYEQYF
.,TRBV6-2/TRBV6-3,TRBJ2-5,.,TGTGCCAGCAGTTACCCGGATCAATGGGAGACCCAGTACTTC,CASSYPDQWETQYF
.,TRBV6-2/TRBV6-3,TRBJ1-6,.,TGTGCCAGCAGTTACGTACAGGGAATTAACTCACCCCTCCACTTT,CASSYVQGINSPLHF
once,TRBV9,TRBJ1-2,.,TGTGCCAGCAGTTCGGCCGGCTACACCTTC,CASSSAGYTF
.,TRBV30,TRBJ1-1,.,TGTGCCTGGAGTTTAAAGGGGGTGGTCCGTGAAGCTTTCTTT,CAWSLKGVVREAFF
.,TRBV13,TRBJ2-2,TRBD2,TGTGCCAGCAGCTTCCTAGCGGGGGGCGACACCGGGGAGCTGTTTTTT,CASSFLAGGDTGELFF
.,TRBV5-6,TRBJ2-1,.,TGTGCCAGCAGCTTGGTTTCAGTCTGGGATGAGCAGTTCTTC,CASSLVSVWDEQFF
.,TRBV20-1,TRBJ2-7,.,TGCAGTGCTAGGATCGGCTACGAGCAGTACTTC,CSARIGYEQYF
.,TRBV7-9,TRBJ1-6,.,TGTGCCAGCAGCTCGACAGGTATTCGCTCACCCCTCCACTTT,CASSSTGIRSPLHF
.,TRBV6-5,TRBJ1-4,.,TGTGCCAGCAAACAGGGTACTGAAAAACTGTTTTTT,CASKQGTEKLFF
few,TRBV5-1,TRBJ1-1,TRBD1,TGCGCCAGCAGCTTGGGACAGGGGCTGAACACTGAAGCTTTCTTT,CASSLGQGLNTEAFF
.,TRBV19,TRBJ1-2,TRBD1,TGTGCCAGTAGTTCAATGGGACAGGGACTAGGTTATGGCTACACCTTC,CASSSMGQGLGYGYTF
few,TRBV7-9,TRBJ1-6,.,TGTGCCAGCAGCTTTCAAGTGGATTCACCCCTCCACTTT,CASSFQVDSPLHF
.,TRBV6-5,TRBJ1-6,.,TGTGCCAGCAGTTACTCGGGGTCGATTTATAATTCACCCCTCCACTTT,CASSYSGSIYNSPLHF
.,TRBV11-2,TRBJ2-3,.,TGTGCCAGCAGCTTAGATCGGGGGAGCGGGGATACGCAGTATTTT,CASSLDRGSGDTQYF
many,TRBV27,TRBJ2-7,.,TGTGCCGTAGGGTTAGGGGCATCTTACGAGCAGTACTTC,CAVGLGASYEQYF
.,TRBV3-1/TRBV3-2,TRBJ2-1,TRBD2,TGTGCCAGCAGCCAAGATCTCGCTAGCGGGGGGTACGATGAGCAGTTCTTC,CASSQDLASGGYDEQFF
.,TRBV6-5,TRBJ2-2,.,TGTGCCAGCAGTTACGGGGGACCGAACACCGGGGAGCTGTTTTTT,CASSYGGPNTGELFF
.,TRBV7-8,TRBJ1-2,.,TGTGCCAGCAGCTTAAGTAACAGGGCACAACGTGGCTACACCTTC,CASSLSNRAQRGYTF
.,TRBV6-5,TRBJ1-2,.,TGTGCCAGCAGTTCACCCCGCTGGAATGGCTACACCTTC,CASSSPRWNGYTF
.,TRBV6-2/TRBV6-3,TRBJ2-5,.,TGTGCCAGCAGTTTGAGGAGGGAGACCCAGTACTTC,CASSLRRETQYF
few,TRBV6-6,TRBJ1-2,TRBD1,TGTGCCAGCAGTCCAGGACAGGGTGGCTACACCTTC,CASSPGQGGYTF
once,TRBV6-5,TRBJ1-5,TRBD1,TGTGCCAGCAGTATGAGACAGGGGTATCAGCCCCAGCATTTT,CASSMRQGYQPQHF
.,TRBV7-2,TRBJ1-2,.,TGTGCCAGCAGCAACCCCGCGGGGGGGCCGACCTATGGCTACACCTTC,CASSNPAGGPTYGYTF
.,TRBV3-1/TRBV3-2,TRBJ2-5,TRBD2,TGTGCCAGCAGCCAATACCTTAGCGGGGGCGAAGAGACCCAGTACTTC,CASSQYLSGGEETQYF
.,TRBV27,TRBJ1-2,.,TGTGCCAGCAGTTTACGGGGGATCTATGGCTACACCTTC,CASSLRGIYGYTF
.,TRBV3-1/TRBV3-2,TRBJ1-1,.,TGTGCCAGCAGCCAAGCAACCGGGGCTTTCTTT,CASSQATGAFF
.,TRBV15,TRBJ1-2,.,TGTGCCACCAGCAGAGGGAACTATGGCTACACCTTC,CATSRGNYGYTF
.,TRBV19,TRBJ1-3,.,TGTGCCAGTACCGATCCGGGGTCTGGAAACACCATATATTTT,CASTDPGSGNTIYF
.,TRBV7-2,TRBJ1-3,.,TGTGCCAGCAGCCTGGACCGACGGCTTGGAAACACCATATATTTT,CASSLDRRLGNTIYF
.,TRBV11-1,TRBJ1-2,TRBD1,TGTGCCAGCAGCTTTAGACAGGGCAACTATGGCTACACCTTC,CASSFRQGNYGYTF
.,TRBV2,TRBJ1-6,.,TGTGCCAGCAGCGGATCCCATAATTCACCCCTCCACTTT,CASSGSHNSPLHF